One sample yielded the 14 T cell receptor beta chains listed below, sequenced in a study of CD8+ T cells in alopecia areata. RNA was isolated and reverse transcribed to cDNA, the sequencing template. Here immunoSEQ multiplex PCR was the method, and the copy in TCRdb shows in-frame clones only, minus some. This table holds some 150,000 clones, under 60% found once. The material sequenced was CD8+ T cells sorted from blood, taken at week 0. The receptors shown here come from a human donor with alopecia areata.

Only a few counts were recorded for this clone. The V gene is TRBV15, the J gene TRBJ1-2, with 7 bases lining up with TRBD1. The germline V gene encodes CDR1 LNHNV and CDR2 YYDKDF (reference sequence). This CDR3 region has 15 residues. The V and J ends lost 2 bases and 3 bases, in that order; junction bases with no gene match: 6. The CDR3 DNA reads TGTGCCACCAGCAGAAGGGACAGTGACTACTATGGCTACACCTTC. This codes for CATSRRDSDYYGYTF.

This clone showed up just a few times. CDR3 sequence (DNA): TGCGCCAGCAGCTTGTTGTGGACAGGAACAACTAATGAAAAACTGTTTTTT. Protein sequence: CASSLLWTGTTNEKLFF. This chain uses TRBV5-1 with TRBJ1-4; the match to TRBD1 covers 7 bases. CDR1 and CDR2 (germline): SGHRS, YFSETQ. The CDR3 is 17 residues long. V lost 1 base, J lost 0 bases, and 6 bases stayed unmatched. Combining the CDR3 with reference TRBV5-1 and TRBJ1-4 gives the whole variable domain KAGVTQTPRYLIKTRGQQVTLSCSPISGHRSVSWYQQTPGQGLQFLFEYFSETQRNKGNFPGRFSGRQFSNSRSEMNVSTLELGDSALYLCASSLLWTGTTNEKLFFGSGTQLSVL.

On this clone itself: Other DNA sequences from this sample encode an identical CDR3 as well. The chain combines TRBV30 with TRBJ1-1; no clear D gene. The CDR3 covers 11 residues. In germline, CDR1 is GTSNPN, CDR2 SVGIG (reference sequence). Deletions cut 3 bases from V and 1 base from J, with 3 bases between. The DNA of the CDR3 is TGTGCCTGGAGGAGGAACACTGAAGCTTTCTTT. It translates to CAWRRNTEAFF.

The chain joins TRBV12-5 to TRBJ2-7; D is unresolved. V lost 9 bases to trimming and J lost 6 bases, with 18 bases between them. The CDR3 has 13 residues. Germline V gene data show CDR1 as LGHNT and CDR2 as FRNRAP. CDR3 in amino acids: CASAPFFSSEQYF. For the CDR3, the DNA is TGTGCTAGCGCACCCTTTTTTAGTTCCGAGCAGTACTTC.

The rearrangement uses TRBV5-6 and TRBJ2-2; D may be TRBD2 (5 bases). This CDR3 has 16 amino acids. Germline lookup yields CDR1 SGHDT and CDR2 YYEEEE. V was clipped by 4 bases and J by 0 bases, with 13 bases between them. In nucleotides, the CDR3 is TGTGCCAGCAGCCTCACTAGTGACTCGAACACCGGGGAGCTGTTTTTT. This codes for CASSLTSDSNTGELFF.

CDR3 coding DNA: TGTGCCTGGAGTGTACAAGCCAACTATGGCTACACCTTC. Translated: CAWSVQANYGYTF. This sequence joins TRBV30 and TRBJ1-2; the D is unclear. The germline V and J ends were trimmed by 0 bases and 2 bases, with 7 bases remaining between them. Per germline, CDR1 GTSNPN and CDR2 SVGIG (reference sequence). The CDR3 is 13 amino acids.

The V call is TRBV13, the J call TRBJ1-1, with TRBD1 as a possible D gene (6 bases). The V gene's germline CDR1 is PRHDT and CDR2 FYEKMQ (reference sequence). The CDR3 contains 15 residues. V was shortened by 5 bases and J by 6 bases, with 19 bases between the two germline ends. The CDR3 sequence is CASSPLTEGDAEAFF. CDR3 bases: TGTGCCAGCAGCCCTTTAACGGAGGGGGACGCTGAAGCTTTCTTT.

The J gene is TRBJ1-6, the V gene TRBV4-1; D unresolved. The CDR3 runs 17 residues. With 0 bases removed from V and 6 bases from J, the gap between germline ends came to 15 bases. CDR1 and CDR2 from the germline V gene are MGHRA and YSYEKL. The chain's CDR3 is CASSQDLGVFGNSPLHF. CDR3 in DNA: TGCGCCAGCAGCCAAGATCTTGGAGTCTTCGGTAATTCACCCCTCCACTTT.

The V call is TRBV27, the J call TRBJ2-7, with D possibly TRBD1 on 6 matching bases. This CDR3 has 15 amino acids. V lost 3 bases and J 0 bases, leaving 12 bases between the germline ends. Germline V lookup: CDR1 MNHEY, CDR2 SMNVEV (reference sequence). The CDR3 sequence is CASSFSDSLSYEQYF. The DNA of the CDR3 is TGTGCCAGCAGTTTTTCGGACAGCCTCTCCTACGAGCAGTACTTC.

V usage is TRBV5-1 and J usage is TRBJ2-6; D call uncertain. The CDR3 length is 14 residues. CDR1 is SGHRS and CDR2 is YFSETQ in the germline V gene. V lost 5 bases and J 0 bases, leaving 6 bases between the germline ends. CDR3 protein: CASSLSSGANVLTF. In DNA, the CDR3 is TGCGCCAGCAGTTTGAGCTCTGGGGCCAACGTCCTGACTTTC.

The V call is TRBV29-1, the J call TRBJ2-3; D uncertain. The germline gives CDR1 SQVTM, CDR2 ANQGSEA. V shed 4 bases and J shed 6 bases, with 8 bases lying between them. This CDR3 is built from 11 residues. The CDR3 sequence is CSVVLLDTQYF. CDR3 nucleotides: TGCAGCGTTGTTCTGTTGGATACGCAGTATTTT.

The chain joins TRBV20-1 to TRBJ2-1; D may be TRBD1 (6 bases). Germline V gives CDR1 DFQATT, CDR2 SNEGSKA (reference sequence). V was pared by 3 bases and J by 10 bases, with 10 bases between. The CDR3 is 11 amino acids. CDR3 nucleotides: TGCAGTGCTAGTTGGGGGCCCGAGCAGTTCTTC. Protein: CSASWGPEQFF.

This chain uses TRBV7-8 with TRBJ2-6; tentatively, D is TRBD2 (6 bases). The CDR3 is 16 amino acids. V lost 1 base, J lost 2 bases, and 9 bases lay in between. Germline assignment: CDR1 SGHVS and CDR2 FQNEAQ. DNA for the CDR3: TGTGCCAGCAGCTTAGGCTCGGGGGCTGGGGCCAACGTCCTGACTTTC. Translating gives CASSLGSGAGANVLTF.

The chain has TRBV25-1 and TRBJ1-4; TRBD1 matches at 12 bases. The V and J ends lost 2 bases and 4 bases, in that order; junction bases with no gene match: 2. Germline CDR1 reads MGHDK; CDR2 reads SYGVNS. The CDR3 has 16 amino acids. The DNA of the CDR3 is TGTGCCAGCAGTGAAGGGACAGGGGGCCTTAATGAAAAACTGTTTTTT. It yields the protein CASSEGTGGLNEKLFF.